This T cell receptor beta chain was captured by sequencing in a study of blood T cell repertoires in COVID-19. The germline gives CDR1 SEHNR, CDR2 FQNEAQ (reference sequence). The CDR3 runs to 15 residues. The V and J ends lost 2 bases and 14 bases, in that order; junction bases with no gene match: 12. As processed by the authors: The authors estimated nucleated cell counts from reference gene primer amplification. The repertoire was sequenced with immunoSEQ multiplex PCR; TCRdb's copy has only in-frame clones and lacks some. V, J and clone size are taken as reported in that table, and D and trimming were inferred from the DNA itself. The sample has 200,000 to 300,000 clones, roughly 83% seen once.

Sequenced material: peripheral blood. The chain joins TRBV7-9 to TRBJ2-3; 11 positions match TRBD2. This receptor was taken from a woman of 80 years or more with COVID-19, enrolled during active disease. For the CDR3, the DNA is TGTGCCAGCAGCTTATCCGGGACTAGCGGATCCAAACGGTATTTT. Translated: CASSLSGTSGSKRYF.